This T cell receptor (beta chain) was obtained from a study of blood T cell repertoires in COVID-19. The method was immunoSEQ multiplex PCR; TCRdb's version includes in-frame clones alone and lacks a portion of them. The data hold 200,000 or so clones, with 80% to 90% observed a single time. CDR3 length: 12 residues. Trimming pared 10 bases from V and 6 bases from J, leaving 13 bases between. Per the germline V gene, CDR1 is ENHRY and CDR2 is SYGVKD. The sequence was obtained from a man younger than 45 with COVID-19, enrolled during active disease. Sequencing was performed on peripheral blood. This chain connects TRBV10-3 to TRBJ1-3; D is perhaps TRBD1 (6 bases). CDR3 nucleotides: TGTGCCAGCCGGACAGCGGAAAACACCATATATTTT. It codes for CASRTAENTIYF.